The next 32 T cell receptor beta chains were all read from a single sample in a study of T-cell memory formation after mild COVID-19. MiXCR, run by TCRdb on the 5' RACE reads, gives a single entry per CDR3 protein. Of over 350,000 distinct CDR3 sequences in the sample, approximately 15% are singletons; the top ten hold roughly 21%. The source material was PBMCs or a T cell subset sorted from them (not recorded which). The source of these receptors is a man aged 18-30 years who had mild COVID-19 (a few samples of this study predate the infection). Cell type and time point are not known.

The chain couples TRBV7-2 to TRBJ2-2, with TRBD2 matching over 15 bases. CDR1 is SGHTA and CDR2 is FQGNSA in the germline V gene. This CDR3 contains 16 residues. Trimming removed 5 bases from V and 7 bases from J; junction bases left unmatched: 5. The CDR3 DNA sequence: TGTGCCAGCAGCCGGACTAGCGGGGGGGCAGTCGGGGAGCTGTTTTTT. Encoded protein: CASSRTSGGAVGELFF.

The sample holds a few counts of this clonotype. The chain employs TRBV28 and TRBJ2-7; 9 bases agree with TRBD1. There are 15 residues in the CDR3. From germline, CDR1 is MDHEN and CDR2 SYDVKM. Trimming at V came to 4 bases and at J to 4 bases, leaving 8 bases not matched to a gene. As DNA, the CDR3 is TGTGCCAGCAGTTCGGAGGACAGGGGAGGGTACGAGCAGTACGTC. This encodes CASSSEDRGGYEQYV.

This clonotype was detected only a few times. No DNA is shown, since the ends of the CDR3 on it are uncertain; the CDR3 is the one TCRdb lists. The chain employs TRBV29-1 and TRBJ1-1; the table names TRBD1, a call not compared with the DNA. Germline V CDR1 and CDR2: SQVTM, ANQGSEA. Both ends counted, the CDR3 spans 11 residues. The CDR3 reads CSVGTGAGSFF.

The V and J genes are TRBV3-1 and TRBJ2-5, with D perhaps TRBD1 (5 bases). CDR1 and CDR2 (germline): LGHDT, YNNKEL (reference sequence). With 4 bases removed from V and 3 bases from J, the gap between germline ends came to 12 bases. The CDR3 is made up of 14 amino acids. The CDR3 sequence is CASSRTRIEETQYF. CDR3 coding DNA: TGTGCCAGCAGCCGGACAAGGATCGAAGAGACCCAGTACTTC.

This clonotype was seen a few times. The gene calls are TRBV15 and TRBJ2-5; D tentatively fits TRBD1 or TRBD2 (5 bases each). V gave up 5 bases and J gave up 1 base, with 8 bases separating them. The CDR3 consists of 13 residues. Germline V gene data show CDR1 as LNHNV and CDR2 as YYDKDF (reference sequence). CDR3 nucleotides: TGTGCCACCAGCGGGGGTCGCCAAGAGACCCAGTACTTC. Translating it yields CATSGGRQETQYF.

This clonotype was recorded only once. The rearrangement links TRBV7-9 to TRBJ1-6; unclear D gene. The germline gives CDR1 SEHNR, CDR2 FQNEAQ (reference sequence). There are 16 residues in the CDR3. V was pared by 2 bases and J by 8 bases, with 16 bases between. The CDR3 DNA follows: TGTGCCAGCAGCTTAAGGGCAGGTTCTTCTTATTCACCCCTCCACTTT. Protein product: CASSLRAGSSYSPLHF.

The rearrangement uses TRBV11-1 and TRBJ2-1, with TRBD2 as a possible D gene (5 bases). The V gene's germline CDR1 is SGHAT and CDR2 FQDESV (reference sequence). Trimming cost V 5 bases and J 15 bases, with 14 bases left between them. This CDR3 has 11 amino acids. CDR3 bases: TGTGCCAGCAGCAGTGACCTCGAGGGGTTCTTC. As protein: CASSSDLEGFF. Full variable domain (outside the CDR3, taken from reference TRBV11-1 and TRBJ2-1): EAEVAQSPRYKITEKSQAVAFWCDPISGHATLYWYRQILGQGPELLVQFQDESVVDDSQLPKDRFSAERLKGVDSTLKIQPAELGDSAMYLCASSSDLEGFFGPGTRLTVL.

This clonotype turned up a few times. The chain carries TRBV7-7 and TRBJ2-3; D may correspond to TRBD1 or TRBD2 (5 bases each). Trimming took 5 bases from V and 1 from J, leaving 13 bases between them. Germline CDR1 and CDR2: SSHAT and FNYEAQ (reference sequence). This CDR3 comprises 15 residues. The CDR3 DNA reads TGTGCCAGCAGCAAGGGGAGCAGGGGCACAGATACGCAGTATTTT. Residues: CASSKGSRGTDTQYF.

The V call is TRBV20-1, the J call TRBJ2-3, with 11 bases identical to TRBD2. This CDR3 has 16 amino acids. Trimming took 5 bases from V and 5 from J; bases not matched to a gene: 12. Germline CDR1 DFQATT, CDR2 SNEGSKA (reference sequence). For the CDR3, the DNA is TGCAGTGCTCTCCCAGGGGGACTAGCGGAGATAGATACGCAGTATTTT. Residues: CSALPGGLAEIDTQYF.

This clonotype was counted many times. This chain joins TRBV20-1 and TRBJ1-6; 7 nucleotides line up with TRBD1. V dropped 6 bases and J dropped 7; count of bases not matched to a gene: 9. Germline CDR1 and CDR2: DFQATT and SNEGSKA (reference sequence). The CDR3 has 14 residues. This CDR3 reads CSARENRGNSPLHF. The CDR3 DNA sequence: TGCAGTGCCCGGGAGAACAGGGGAAATTCACCCCTCCACTTT.

The gene calls are TRBV7-9 and TRBJ2-7; a possible D gene is TRBD2 (6 bases). This CDR3 is 15 amino acids long. Per germline, CDR1 SEHNR and CDR2 FQNEAQ (reference sequence). V shed 2 bases and J shed 7 bases, with 18 bases lying between them. This CDR3 is CASSLRGTEGEEQYF. CDR3 bases: TGTGCCAGCAGCTTACGTGGTACGGAGGGTGAAGAGCAGTACTTC.

For this clonotype: One junction end does not reproduce the germline sequence, and a read error may be involved. V usage is TRBV9 and J usage is TRBJ2-5; D possibly corresponds to TRBD2 (6 bases). Germline V gene sequence: CDR1 SGDLS, CDR2 YYNGEE. The CDR3 extends over 13 amino acids. The CDR3, as DNA: TGTGCCAGCAGCGAGGGGACTCAAGGGACCCAGTACTTC. Amino acids: CASSEGTQGTQYF.

The J gene is TRBJ2-3, the V gene TRBV6-2 or TRBV6-3; D is ambiguous. CDR1 is MNHEY, CDR2 SVGEGT, per germline. The CDR3 totals 15 residues. V shed 2 bases and J shed 1 base, with 10 bases lying between them. This CDR3 is CASSYLGLRTDTQYF. The CDR3 DNA reads TGTGCCAGCAGTTACCTGGGCTTACGCACAGATACGCAGTATTTT.

The gene calls are TRBV6-6 and TRBJ1-6; D is possibly TRBD1 (5 bases). CDR3 length: 17 residues. Between the trimmed V and J ends, which lost 3 bases and 5 bases, there was a span of 17 bases. Germline-derived CDR1 and CDR2 are MNHNY and SVGAGI (reference sequence). CDR3 sequence reads: CASSYLRVSGNNSPLHF. The DNA for the CDR3 is TGTGCCAGCAGTTATTTGAGGGTGTCAGGGAATAATTCACCCCTCCACTTT.

This rearrangement joins TRBV7-9 to TRBJ2-7; D is unresolved. CDR3 length equals 15 residues. CDR1 and CDR2 (germline): SEHNR, FQNEAQ (reference sequence). The V end was cut by 7 bases, the J end by 0 bases, with 16 bases between. The CDR3, as DNA: TGTGCCAGCACCCACTTGTCCCTCCTCTCCTACGAGCAGTACTTC. This encodes CASTHLSLLSYEQYF.

V gene TRBV6-5 combines with J gene TRBJ2-5; D possibly corresponds to TRBD1 (7 bases). The CDR3 is 16 residues long. Trimming removed 0 bases from V and 3 bases from J, with 14 bases in between. The germline gives CDR1 MNHEY, CDR2 SVGAGI. The CDR3 spells CASSYSTPGGKETQYF. CDR3 nucleotide sequence: TGTGCCAGCAGTTACTCGACCCCAGGGGGGAAAGAGACCCAGTACTTC.

The sample holds a few counts of this clonotype. V is TRBV7-9 and J is TRBJ1-6, with TRBD1 matching over 7 bases. CDR1 and CDR2 from the germline V gene are SEHNR and FQNEAQ (reference sequence). The CDR3 has 14 residues. The J segment lost 12 bases and the V segment lost 7 bases, leaving 12 bases of the junction unmatched. The CDR3 reads CASTKGDRGGPLHF. CDR3 nucleotide sequence: TGTGCCAGCACCAAAGGGGACAGAGGGGGACCCCTCCACTTT.

Only a few counts were recorded for this clonotype. This chain joins TRBV7-2 and TRBJ2-7, with 11 bases fitting TRBD2. The germline V gene encodes CDR1 SGHTA and CDR2 FQGNSA. The CDR3 consists of 15 residues. Unmatched junction bases numbered 7, after V lost 5 bases and J lost 4 bases. CDR3 sequence reads: CASSLRSGGDYEQYF. DNA for the CDR3: TGTGCCAGCAGCCTCCGTAGCGGGGGGGATTACGAGCAGTACTTC.

This clonotype showed up just a few times. This chain connects TRBV9 to TRBJ2-1, with TRBD2 matching over 16 bases. The V gene's germline CDR1 is SGDLS and CDR2 YYNGEE. J gave up 4 bases and V 3 bases, and 7 bases lay outside the gene matches. The CDR3 runs 18 residues. The CDR3 sequence: CASSAGTSGGARYNEQFF. As DNA, the CDR3 is TGTGCCAGCAGCGCCGGGACTAGCGGGGGGGCAAGGTACAATGAGCAGTTCTTC. Filled out from reference TRBV9 and TRBJ2-1, the complete variable domain reads DSGVTQTPKHLITATGQRVTLRCSPRSGDLSVYWYQQSLDQGLQFLIQYYNGEERAKGNILERFSAQQFPDLHSELNLSSLELGDSALYFCASSAGTSGGARYNEQFFGPGTRLTVL.

This clonotype turned up a few times. The rearrangement joins TRBV20-1 to TRBJ2-2; D is unclear. Germline V CDR1 and CDR2: DFQATT, SNEGSKA (reference sequence). V lost 1 base, J lost 7 bases, and 10 bases lay in between. CDR3 length: 13 residues. In DNA form, the CDR3 reads TGCAGTGCTAGAGCAAGGGCCGACGGGGAGCTGTTTTTT. As protein: CSARARADGELFF.

This clonotype appeared a few times. DNA for the CDR3: TGTGCCAGCGCAAGTACCCACGGGTACAATGAGCAGTTCTTC. Its translation: CASASTHGYNEQFF. The V call is TRBV12-3 or TRBV12-4, the J call TRBJ2-1; D gene ambiguous. The CDR3 totals 14 residues. V dropped 8 bases and J dropped 4 bases, with 15 bases sitting between them.

CDR3 sequence: CSASSGGALLRTGELFF. The CDR3 coding sequence is TGCAGTGCTAGTTCCGGGGGGGCACTTTTAAGGACCGGGGAGCTGTTTTTT. V and J are TRBV20-1 and TRBJ2-2; 8 positions match TRBD2. The CDR3 covers 17 residues. The germline V gene has CDR1 DFQATT and CDR2 SNEGSKA (reference sequence). With 3 bases clipped from V and 5 bases from J, the junction kept 14 bases outside the gene matches.

V is TRBV18 and J is TRBJ2-7, with 13 bases aligning to TRBD2. Germline CDR1 and CDR2: KGHSH and LQKENI. This CDR3 contains 17 residues. Trimming at V came to 6 bases and at J to 4 bases, leaving 12 bases not matched to a gene. The CDR3 reads CASSTGLAGLWGYEQYF. DNA of the CDR3: TGTGCCAGCTCCACGGGACTAGCGGGGCTCTGGGGTTACGAGCAGTACTTC.

V and J are TRBV12-3 or TRBV12-4 and TRBJ1-5, with a tentative D call TRBD1 (5 bases). The CDR3 loop spans 14 amino acids. The V and J ends lost 2 bases and 7 bases respectively, with 12 bases between them. CDR3 DNA: TGTGCCAGCAGTTTACGGGGCCCTATACAGCCCCAGCATTTT. Protein product: CASSLRGPIQPQHF.

This clonotype was seen more than once but under ten times. The chain is built from TRBV5-1 and TRBJ1-3, with 10 nucleotides matching TRBD1. Germline V lookup: CDR1 SGHRS, CDR2 YFSETQ. V dropped 4 bases and J dropped 2; count of bases not matched to a gene: 9. The CDR3 covers 17 residues. The CDR3 region is CASSPSTGGAAGNTIYF. For the CDR3, the DNA is TGCGCCAGCAGCCCTTCGACAGGGGGCGCGGCTGGAAACACCATATATTTT.

The J gene is TRBJ1-1, the V gene TRBV12-3 or TRBV12-4; D perhaps matches TRBD1 (6 bases). The CDR3 is 14 residues long. V gave up 4 bases and J gave up 5 bases, with 14 bases separating them. CDR3 amino acids: CASSSHRVLTEAFF. In DNA, the CDR3 is TGTGCCAGCAGTTCGCACAGGGTACTGACTGAAGCTTTCTTT.

J is TRBJ1-1 and V is TRBV2; D perhaps matches TRBD1 (5 bases). Germline CDR1 is SNHLY and CDR2 is FYNNEI. Trimming cost V 1 base and J 5 bases, with 11 bases left between them. The CDR3 is 14 amino acids. CDR3 in amino acids: CASSEGPGGTEAFF. CDR3 nucleotide sequence: TGTGCCAGCAGTGAAGGGCCGGGGGGGACTGAAGCTTTCTTT.

CDR3 in DNA: TGTGCCAGCAGCCCCAGTGGTACAGGGTCGGCAGAGACCCAGTACTTC. It encodes CASSPSGTGSAETQYF. The J gene is TRBJ2-5, the V gene TRBV7-9; D perhaps matches TRBD1 (6 bases). The CDR3 sequence is 16 residues long. The germline V gene encodes CDR1 SEHNR and CDR2 FQNEAQ (reference sequence). The V end lost 5 bases, the J end lost 4 bases, and 20 bases lay between the germline ends.

This rearrangement joins TRBV7-9 to TRBJ1-1; no firm D call. Germline V gene lookup returns CDR1 SEHNR and CDR2 FQNEAQ (reference sequence). The CDR3 contains 13 residues. Trimming stripped 5 bases from V and 7 bases from J, with 14 bases between. For the CDR3, the DNA is TGTGCCAGCAGCGGCTGGACCAAAAATGAAGCTTTCTTT. Protein product: CASSGWTKNEAFF.

In this sample, this clonotype turned up a few times. The chain joins TRBV5-1 to TRBJ2-2, with 8 bases identical to TRBD2. This CDR3 contains 17 residues. In germline, CDR1 is SGHRS, CDR2 YFSETQ. V was clipped by 4 bases and J by 2 bases; unmatched bases: 10. This CDR3 reads CASSVWAAGANTGELFF. The CDR3 nucleotides read TGCGCCAGCAGCGTCTGGGCAGCGGGGGCAAACACCGGGGAGCTGTTTTTT. Complete variable domain (other parts from reference TRBV5-1 and TRBJ2-2): KAGVTQTPRYLIKTRGQQVTLSCSPISGHRSVSWYQQTPGQGLQFLFEYFSETQRNKGNFPGRFSGRQFSNSRSEMNVSTLELGDSALYLCASSVWAAGANTGELFFGEGSRLTVL.

The chain carries TRBV4-1 and TRBJ1-5, with a possible D match to TRBD1 (5 bases). V shed 4 bases and J shed 5 bases, with 21 bases lying between them. Germline V lookup: CDR1 MGHRA, CDR2 YSYEKL. This CDR3 has 17 amino acids. The CDR3: CASSRTMGGVVDQPQHF. In DNA, the CDR3 is TGCGCCAGCAGCCGAACAATGGGGGGGGTAGTTGATCAGCCCCAGCATTTT.

The chain links TRBV20-1 to TRBJ1-2, with D maybe TRBD1 (6 bases). CDR1 is DFQATT, CDR2 SNEGSKA, per germline (reference sequence). The CDR3 has 12 amino acids. Trimming pared 5 bases from V and 5 bases from J, leaving 12 bases between. In DNA, the CDR3 is TGCAGTGCTGTCGGGCAGGGGTATGGCTACACCTTC. This codes for CSAVGQGYGYTF.